The subject of this entry is one T cell receptor beta chain. Other nucleotide sequences in the sample specify the same CDR3. The sample is drawn from a study of blood T cell repertoires in COVID-19. Overall study: PBMCs, B-cell-depleted T cells, or T cells provided the cDNA or gDNA that made up the material.

The cohort comprised adults aged about 18 to 100 years residing in approximately 25 US areas. This CDR3 region has 12 residues. V was trimmed by 2 bases and J by 5 bases, leaving 6 bases between them. Germline V gives CDR1 ENHRY, CDR2 SYGVKD. In the original analysis: Amplified reference gene primers provided the basis for estimating nucleated cell counts. Repertoires were generated with immunoSEQ multiplex PCR, while TCRdb's copy carries only in-frame clones and drops some. V and J calls and clone size follow that table, whereas D and trimming were derived from the DNA. The top ten clones hold approximately 2.1% of a sample with fewer than 450,000 clones, roughly 90% of them seen once.

The specimen was PBMCs or T cells enriched from blood (not recorded which). V is TRBV10-3 and J is TRBJ1-2; D is perhaps TRBD1 (5 bases). The sequence was collected from a woman in her thirties or forties with acute COVID-19. CDR3 sequence: CAISEDSYGYTF. CDR3 nucleotide sequence: TGTGCCATCAGTGAGGACAGTTATGGCTACACCTTC.